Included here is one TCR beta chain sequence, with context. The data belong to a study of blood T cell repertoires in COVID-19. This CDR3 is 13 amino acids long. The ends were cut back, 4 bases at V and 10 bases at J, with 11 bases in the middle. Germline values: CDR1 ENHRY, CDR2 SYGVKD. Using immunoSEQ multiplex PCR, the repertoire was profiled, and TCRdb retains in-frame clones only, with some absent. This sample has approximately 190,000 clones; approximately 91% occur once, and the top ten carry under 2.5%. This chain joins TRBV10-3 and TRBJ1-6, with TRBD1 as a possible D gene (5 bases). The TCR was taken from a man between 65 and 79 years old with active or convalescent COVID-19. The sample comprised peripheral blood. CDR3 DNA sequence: TGTGCCATCAGTGCCTCAGGGCAATCACCCCTCCACTTT. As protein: CAISASGQSPLHF.